This TCR beta chain derives from a study of T cell responses to AZD1222 COVID-19 vaccine. About the research overall: Second-dose groups at about 4 or about 12 weeks were pooled. The study's findings and limits: Clonal diversity may have been underestimated, and the donors were mostly white British, with more females than males. There were vaccine-associated CD4 TCRs across spike, dominant at 160-218 and 743-854. At study baseline, merely six AZD1222 recipients were seropositive.

Concerning this clone: The antigen remains unidentified.

Assay: immunoSEQ multiplex PCR; the TCRdb copy retains only in-frame clones and omits some. The table lists approximately 80,000 clones, more than 80% of them singletons. Germline V lookup: CDR1 LNHDA, CDR2 SQIVND (reference sequence). The V gene end was trimmed by 2 bases and the J gene end by 7 bases; junction bases not matched to a gene: 6. The CDR3 contains 15 residues. This chain connects TRBV19 to TRBJ2-7, with TRBD2 identical over 12 bases. This TCR was recovered from an adult in good health. Sequencing used peripheral blood, obtained on day 0 of AZD1222 vaccination. CDR3 DNA: TGTGCCAGTAGTATAAATCTAGCGGGAGGGCAGGAGCAGTACTTC. It encodes CASSINLAGGQEQYF.